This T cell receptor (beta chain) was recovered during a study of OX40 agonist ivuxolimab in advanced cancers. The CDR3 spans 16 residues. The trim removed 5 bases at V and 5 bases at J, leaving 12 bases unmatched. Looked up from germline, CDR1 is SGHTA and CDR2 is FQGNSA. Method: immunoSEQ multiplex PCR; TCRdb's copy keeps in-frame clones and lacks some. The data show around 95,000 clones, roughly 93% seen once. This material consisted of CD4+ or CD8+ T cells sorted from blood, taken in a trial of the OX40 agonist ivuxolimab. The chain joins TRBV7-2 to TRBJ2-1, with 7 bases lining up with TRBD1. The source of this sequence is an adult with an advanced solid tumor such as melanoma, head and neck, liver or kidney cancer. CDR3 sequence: CASSPRTRTGNNEQFF. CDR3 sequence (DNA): TGTGCCAGCAGCCCTCGGACCCGGACAGGTAACAATGAGCAGTTCTTC.